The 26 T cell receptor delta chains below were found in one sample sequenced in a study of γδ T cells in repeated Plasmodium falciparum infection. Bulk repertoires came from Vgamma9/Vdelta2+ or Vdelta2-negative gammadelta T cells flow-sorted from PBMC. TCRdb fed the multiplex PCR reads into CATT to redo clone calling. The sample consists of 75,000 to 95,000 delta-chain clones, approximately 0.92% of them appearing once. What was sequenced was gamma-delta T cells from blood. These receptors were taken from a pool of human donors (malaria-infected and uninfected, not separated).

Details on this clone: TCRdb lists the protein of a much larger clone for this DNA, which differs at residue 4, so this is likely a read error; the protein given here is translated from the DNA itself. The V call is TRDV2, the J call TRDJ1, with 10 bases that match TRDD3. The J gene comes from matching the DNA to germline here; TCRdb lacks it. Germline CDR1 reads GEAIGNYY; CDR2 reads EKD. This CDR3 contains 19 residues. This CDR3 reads CACYTVMGTGGFATDKLIF. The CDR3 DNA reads TGTGCCTGTTACACCGTCATGGGGACTGGGGGATTCGCCACCGATAAACTCATCTTT.

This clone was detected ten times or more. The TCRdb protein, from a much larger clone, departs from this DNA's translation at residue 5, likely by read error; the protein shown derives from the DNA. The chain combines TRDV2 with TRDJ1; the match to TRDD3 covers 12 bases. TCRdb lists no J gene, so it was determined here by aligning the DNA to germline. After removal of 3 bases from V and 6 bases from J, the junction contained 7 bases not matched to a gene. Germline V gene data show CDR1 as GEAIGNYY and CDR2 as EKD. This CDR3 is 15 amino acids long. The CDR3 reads CACDAGLGDTYKLIF. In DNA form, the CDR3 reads TGTGCCTGTGACGCCGGACTGGGGGATACTTATAAACTCATCTTT.

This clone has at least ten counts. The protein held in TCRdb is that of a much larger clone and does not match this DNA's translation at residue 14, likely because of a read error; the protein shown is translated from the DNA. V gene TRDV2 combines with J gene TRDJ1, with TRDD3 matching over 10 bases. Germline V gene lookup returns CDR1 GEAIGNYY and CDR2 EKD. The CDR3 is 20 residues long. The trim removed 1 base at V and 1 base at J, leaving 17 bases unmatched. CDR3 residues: CACDTDQNWGIEGCTDKLIF. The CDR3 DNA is TGTGCCTGTGACACTGATCAAAACTGGGGGATCGAAGGGTGCACCGATAAACTCATCTTT.

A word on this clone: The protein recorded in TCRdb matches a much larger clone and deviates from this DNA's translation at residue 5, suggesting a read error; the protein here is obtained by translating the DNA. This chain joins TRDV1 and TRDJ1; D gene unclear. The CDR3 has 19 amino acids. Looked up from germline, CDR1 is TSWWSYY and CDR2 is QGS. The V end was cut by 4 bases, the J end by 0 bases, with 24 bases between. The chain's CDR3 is CALGVLPVYGFRNTDKLIF. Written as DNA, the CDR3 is TGTGCTCTTGGGGTACTGCCGGTCTACGGTTTCCGGAACACCGATAAACTCATCTTT.

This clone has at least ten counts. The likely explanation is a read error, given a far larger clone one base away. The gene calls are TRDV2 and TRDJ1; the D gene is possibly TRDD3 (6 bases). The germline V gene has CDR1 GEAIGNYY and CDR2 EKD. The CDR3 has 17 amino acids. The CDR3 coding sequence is TGTGCCTGTGATAGATTGCTGCGGGGATCGGACACCGATAAACTCACCTTT. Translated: CACDRLLRGSDTDKLTF.

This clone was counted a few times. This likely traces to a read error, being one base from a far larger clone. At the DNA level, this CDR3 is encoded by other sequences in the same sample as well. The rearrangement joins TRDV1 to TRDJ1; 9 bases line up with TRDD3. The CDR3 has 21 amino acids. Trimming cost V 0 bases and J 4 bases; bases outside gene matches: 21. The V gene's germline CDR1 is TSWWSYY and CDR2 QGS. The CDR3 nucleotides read TGTGCTCTTGGGGAACTTCCCGGTAGATTGAATGCTGGGGGATGGGGCGATAAACTCATCTTT. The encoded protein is CALGELPGRLNAGGWGDKLIF.

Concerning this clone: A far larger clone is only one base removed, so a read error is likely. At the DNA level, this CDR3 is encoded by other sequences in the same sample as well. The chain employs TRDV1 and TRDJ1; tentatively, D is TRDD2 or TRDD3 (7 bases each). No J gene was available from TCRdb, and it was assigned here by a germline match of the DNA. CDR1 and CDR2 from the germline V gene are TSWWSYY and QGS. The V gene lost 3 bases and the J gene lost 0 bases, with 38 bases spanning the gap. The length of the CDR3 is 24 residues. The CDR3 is CALGDLPPRFLRSGGCRYTDKLIF. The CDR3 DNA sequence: TGTGCTCTTGGGGACCTACCGCCGAGGTTCCTACGTTCTGGGGGCTGCCGATACACCGATAAACTCATCTTT.

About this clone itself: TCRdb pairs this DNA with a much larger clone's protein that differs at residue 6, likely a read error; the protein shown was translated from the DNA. CDR3 in DNA: TGTGCTCTTGGGGAATCGTCCCGCCCGTATTCATGGTACACCGATAAACTCATCTTT. As protein: CALGESSRPYSWYTDKLIF. The chain joins TRDV1 to TRDJ1; D remains ambiguous. V was clipped by 2 bases and J by 0 bases, with 22 bases between them. The CDR3 runs 19 residues. CDR1 and CDR2 (germline): TSWWSYY, QGS.

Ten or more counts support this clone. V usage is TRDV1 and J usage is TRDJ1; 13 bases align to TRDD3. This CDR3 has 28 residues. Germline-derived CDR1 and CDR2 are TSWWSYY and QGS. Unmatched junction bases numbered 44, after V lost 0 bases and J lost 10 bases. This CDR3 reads CALGELRFSGKGELSYIVLGDTRAGLIF. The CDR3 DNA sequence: TGTGCTCTTGGGGAACTACGGTTTTCGGGAAAAGGGGAACTTTCCTACATTGTACTGGGGGATACGCGTGCTGGACTCATCTTT.

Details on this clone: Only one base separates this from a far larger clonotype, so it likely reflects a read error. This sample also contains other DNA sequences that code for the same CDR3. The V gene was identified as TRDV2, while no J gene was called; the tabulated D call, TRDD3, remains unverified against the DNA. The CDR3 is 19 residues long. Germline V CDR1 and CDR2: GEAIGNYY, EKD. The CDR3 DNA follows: TGTGCCTGTGACACCGGCGGGATACGGGGATCCTGGGACACCCGACAAATGTTTTTC. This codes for CACDTGGIRGSWDTRQMFF.

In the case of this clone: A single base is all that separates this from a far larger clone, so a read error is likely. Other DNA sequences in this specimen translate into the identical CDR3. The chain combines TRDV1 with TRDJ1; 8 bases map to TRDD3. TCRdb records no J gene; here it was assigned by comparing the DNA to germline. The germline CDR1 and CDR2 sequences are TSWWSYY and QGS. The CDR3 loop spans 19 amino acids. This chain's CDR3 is CALGELSGGLARETDKLIF. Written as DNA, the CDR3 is TGTGCTCTCGGGGAACTTTCTGGGGGACTAGCCCGGGAGACCGATAAACTCATCTTT.

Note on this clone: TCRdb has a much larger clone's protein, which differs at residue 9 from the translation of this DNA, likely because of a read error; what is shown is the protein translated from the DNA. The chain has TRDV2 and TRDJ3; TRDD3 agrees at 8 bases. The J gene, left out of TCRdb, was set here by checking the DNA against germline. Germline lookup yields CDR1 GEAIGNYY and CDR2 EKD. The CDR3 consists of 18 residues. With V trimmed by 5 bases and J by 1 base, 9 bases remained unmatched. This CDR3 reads CACVQLGVGSWDTRQMFF. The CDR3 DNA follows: TGTGCCTGTGTCCAACTGGGGGTAGGATCCTGGGACACCCGACAGATGTTTTTC.

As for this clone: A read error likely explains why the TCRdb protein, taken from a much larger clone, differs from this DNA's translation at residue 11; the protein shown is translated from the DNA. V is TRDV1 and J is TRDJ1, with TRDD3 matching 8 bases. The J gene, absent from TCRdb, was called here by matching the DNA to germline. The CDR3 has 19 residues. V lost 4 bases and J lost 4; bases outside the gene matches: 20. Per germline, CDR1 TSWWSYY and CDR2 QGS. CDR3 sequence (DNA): TGTGCTCTTGGGGGATTCGATAACTACGTACCGGGGGATATCGATAAACTCATCTTT. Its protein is CALGGFDNYVPGDIDKLIF.

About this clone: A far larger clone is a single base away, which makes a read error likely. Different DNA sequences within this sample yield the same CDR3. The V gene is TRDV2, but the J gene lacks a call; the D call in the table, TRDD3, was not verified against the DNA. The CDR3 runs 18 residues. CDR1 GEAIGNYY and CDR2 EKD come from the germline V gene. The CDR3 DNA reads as TGTGCCTGTGACGCCATTAATACTGGGGGCCTGTACACCGATAAACTAATCTTT. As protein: CACDAINTGGLYTDKLIF.

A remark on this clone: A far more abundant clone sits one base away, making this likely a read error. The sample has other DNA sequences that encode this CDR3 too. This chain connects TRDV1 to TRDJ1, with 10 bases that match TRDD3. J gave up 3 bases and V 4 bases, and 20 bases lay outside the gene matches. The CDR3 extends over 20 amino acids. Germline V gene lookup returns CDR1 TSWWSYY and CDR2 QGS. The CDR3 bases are TGTGCTCTTGGGGGAGCCCATGGGTTGGGGGATACAAGAGGCGCCGATAAACTCATCTTT. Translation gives CALGGAHGLGDTRGADKLIF.

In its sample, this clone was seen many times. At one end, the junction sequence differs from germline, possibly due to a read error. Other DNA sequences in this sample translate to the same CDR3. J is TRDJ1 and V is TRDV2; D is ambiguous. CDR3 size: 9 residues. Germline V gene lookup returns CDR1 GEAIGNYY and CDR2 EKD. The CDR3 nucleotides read TGTGCCTGTGAGACGGGACTTACCTTT. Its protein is CACETGLTF.

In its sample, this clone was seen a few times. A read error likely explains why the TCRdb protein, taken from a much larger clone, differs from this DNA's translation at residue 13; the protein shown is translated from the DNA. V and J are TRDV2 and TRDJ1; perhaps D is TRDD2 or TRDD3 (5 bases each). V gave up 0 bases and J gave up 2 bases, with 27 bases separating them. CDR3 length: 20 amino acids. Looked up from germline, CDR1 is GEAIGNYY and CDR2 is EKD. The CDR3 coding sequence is TGTGCCTGTGACACCAACCTACAAGGATGCCAAGGGGAGCGGACCGATAAACTCATCTTT. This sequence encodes CACDTNLQGCQGERTDKLIF.

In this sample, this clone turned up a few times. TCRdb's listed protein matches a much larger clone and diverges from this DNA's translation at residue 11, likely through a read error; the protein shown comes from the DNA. CDR3 nucleotides: TGTGCCTGTGACCCACGTACTGGGGGGGACAACGATAAACTCATCTTT. The encoded protein is CACDPRTGGDNDKLIF. V is TRDV2 and J is TRDJ1, with 8 bases fitting TRDD3. The J gene comes from matching the DNA to germline here; TCRdb lacks it. This CDR3 has 16 residues. Germline CDR1 GEAIGNYY, CDR2 EKD. V lost 3 bases and J lost 4; bases outside the gene matches: 12.

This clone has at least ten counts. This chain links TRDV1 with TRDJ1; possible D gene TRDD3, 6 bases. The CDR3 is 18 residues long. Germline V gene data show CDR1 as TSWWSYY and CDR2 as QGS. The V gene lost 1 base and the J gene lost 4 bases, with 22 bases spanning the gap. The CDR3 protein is CALGERLRWGLEHDKLIF. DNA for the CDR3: TGTGCTCTTGGGGAACGCCTAAGGTGGGGGCTAGAACACGATAAACTCATCTTT.

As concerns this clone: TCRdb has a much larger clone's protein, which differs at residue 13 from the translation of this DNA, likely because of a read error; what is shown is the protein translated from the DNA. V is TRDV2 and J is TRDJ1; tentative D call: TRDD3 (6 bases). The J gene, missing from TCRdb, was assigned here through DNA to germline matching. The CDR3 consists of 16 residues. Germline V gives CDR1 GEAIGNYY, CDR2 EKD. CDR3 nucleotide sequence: TGTGCCTGTGTCTCAACGGGGGGGACGTACACCGATGAACTCATCTTT. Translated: CACVSTGGTYTDELIF.

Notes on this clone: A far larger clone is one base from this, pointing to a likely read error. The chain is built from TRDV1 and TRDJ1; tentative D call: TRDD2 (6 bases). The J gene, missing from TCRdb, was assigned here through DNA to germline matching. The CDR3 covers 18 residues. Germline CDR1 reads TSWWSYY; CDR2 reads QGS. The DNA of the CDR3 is TGTGCTCTCGGGGTTACAGGCCTTCCAAGACGGGTTGCCGATAAACTCATCTTT. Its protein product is CALGVTGLPRRVADKLIF.

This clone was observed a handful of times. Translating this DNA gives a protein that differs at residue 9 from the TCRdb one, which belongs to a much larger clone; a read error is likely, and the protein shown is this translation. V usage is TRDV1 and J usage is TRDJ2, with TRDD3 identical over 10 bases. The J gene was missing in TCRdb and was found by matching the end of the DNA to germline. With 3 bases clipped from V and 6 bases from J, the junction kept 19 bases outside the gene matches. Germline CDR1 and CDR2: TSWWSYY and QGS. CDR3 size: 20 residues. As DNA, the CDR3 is TGTGCTCTTGGGGAGCAATTTTTCCCTTCGCAGGGGGATACGGCAGCACAACTCTTCTTT. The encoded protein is CALGEQFFPSQGDTAAQLFF.

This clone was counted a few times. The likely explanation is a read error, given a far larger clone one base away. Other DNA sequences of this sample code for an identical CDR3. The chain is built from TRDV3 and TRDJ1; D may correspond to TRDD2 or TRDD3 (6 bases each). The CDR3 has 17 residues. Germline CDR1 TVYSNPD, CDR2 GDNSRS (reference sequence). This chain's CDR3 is CAFVAQLGAFHTDKLIF. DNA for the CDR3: TGCGCCTTTGTCGCTCAACTGGGTGCCTTCCACACCGATAAACTCATCTTT.

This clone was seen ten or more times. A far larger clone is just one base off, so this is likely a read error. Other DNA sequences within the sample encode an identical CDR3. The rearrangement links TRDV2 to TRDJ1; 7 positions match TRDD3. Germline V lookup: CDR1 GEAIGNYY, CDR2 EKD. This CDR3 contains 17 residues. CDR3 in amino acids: CACDRMGGSPGTDKLIF. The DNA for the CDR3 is TGTGCCTGCGACCGGATGGGGGGATCTCCGGGCACCGATAAGCTCATCTTT.

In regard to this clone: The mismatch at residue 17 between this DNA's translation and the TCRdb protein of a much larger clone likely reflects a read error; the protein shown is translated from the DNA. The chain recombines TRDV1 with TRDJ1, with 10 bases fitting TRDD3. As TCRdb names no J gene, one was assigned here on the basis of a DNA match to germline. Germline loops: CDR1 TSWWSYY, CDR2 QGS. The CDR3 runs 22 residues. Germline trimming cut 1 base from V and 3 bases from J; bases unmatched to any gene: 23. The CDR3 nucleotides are TGTGCTCTTGGGGAACCTGGCCTTCCTAGGTACTGGGGGATTGCCTACGCCGATAAACTCATCTTT. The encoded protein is CALGEPGLPRYWGIAYADKLIF.

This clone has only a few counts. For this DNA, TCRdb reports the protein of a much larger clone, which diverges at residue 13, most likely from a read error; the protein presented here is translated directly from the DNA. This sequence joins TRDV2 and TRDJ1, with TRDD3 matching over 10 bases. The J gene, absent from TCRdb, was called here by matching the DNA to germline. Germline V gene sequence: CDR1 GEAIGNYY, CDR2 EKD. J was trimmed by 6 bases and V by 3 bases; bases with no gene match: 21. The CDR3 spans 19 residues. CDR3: CACDSVHAGGYARENKLIF. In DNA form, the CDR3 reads TGTGCCTGTGACTCCGTGCATGCGGGGGGATACGCGAGAGAGAATAAACTCATCTTT.